The 4 T cell receptor beta chains presented below share a single source sample, sequenced in a study of cytomegalovirus exposure and HLA in healthy donors. PCR employed 60 Vbeta and 13 Jbeta primers. Data came from immunoSEQ multiplex PCR; TCRdb stores just in-frame clones and leaves some out. The listing contains approximately 190,000 clones. The sample taken for sequencing was PBMCs. Receptors originate from a boy aged 5 to 17 in good health and CMV-seronegative.

The rearrangement uses TRBV6-6 and TRBJ2-5; D not resolved. Trimming removed 4 bases at V and 4 bases at J, with 7 bases between. Per the germline V gene, CDR1 is MNHNY and CDR2 is SVGAGI (reference sequence). This CDR3 spans 12 amino acids. In DNA form, the CDR3 reads TGTGCCAGCAGTTCCCTCAGAGAGACCCAGTACTTC. Amino acids: CASSSLRETQYF.

The rearrangement uses TRBV7-8 and TRBJ2-1; 10 nucleotides match TRBD1. CDR1 and CDR2 from the germline V gene are SGHVS and FQNEAQ. J lost 2 bases, V lost 1 base, and 2 bases had no gene match. This CDR3 spans 16 amino acids. The CDR3 region has the DNA TGTGCCAGCAGCTTAGTGGACAGGGGGGCCTACAATGAGCAGTTCTTC. Its protein is CASSLVDRGAYNEQFF.

V usage is TRBV7-2 and J usage is TRBJ2-5; D unresolved. Between the trimmed V and J ends, which lost 5 bases and 3 bases, there was a span of 10 bases. The CDR3 consists of 13 residues. Germline V gene sequence: CDR1 SGHTA, CDR2 FQGNSA. This chain's CDR3 is CASSPQEEETQYF. The CDR3 nucleotides are TGTGCCAGCAGCCCGCAGGAAGAAGAGACCCAGTACTTC.

CDR3 coding DNA: TGTGCCAGCAGCTCTAGCCCCTCCGATGGCTACACCTTC. Amino acid sequence: CASSSSPSDGYTF. The rearrangement links TRBV7-9 to TRBJ1-2; D gene uncertain. CDR1 and CDR2 (germline): SEHNR, FQNEAQ (reference sequence). The CDR3 loop spans 13 amino acids. Trimming took 4 bases from V and 6 from J, leaving 12 bases between them.